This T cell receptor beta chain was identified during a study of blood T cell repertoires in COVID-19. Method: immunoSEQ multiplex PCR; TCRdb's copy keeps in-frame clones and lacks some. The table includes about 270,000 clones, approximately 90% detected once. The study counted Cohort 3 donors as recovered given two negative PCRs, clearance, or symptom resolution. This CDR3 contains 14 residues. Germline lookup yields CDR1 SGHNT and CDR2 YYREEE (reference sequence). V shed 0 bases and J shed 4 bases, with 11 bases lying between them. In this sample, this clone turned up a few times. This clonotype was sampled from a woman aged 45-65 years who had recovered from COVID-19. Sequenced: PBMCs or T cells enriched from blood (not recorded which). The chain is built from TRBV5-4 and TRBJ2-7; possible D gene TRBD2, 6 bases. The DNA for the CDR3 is TGTGCCAGCAGCTTGGTTGGCGGGGAATACGAGCAGTACTTC. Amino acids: CASSLVGGEYEQYF.